Shown below are 17 T cell receptor beta chains from a single sample sequenced in a study of shared clonotypes between healthy human individuals. Assay used: immunoSEQ multiplex PCR; TCRdb lists only in-frame clones, some missing. Of 550,000 to 600,000 clones listed, around 81% were seen once; the top ten hold approximately 12%. Input material: PBMCs. These receptors came from a middle-aged woman in good health. Some clones in this sample may be carry-over from other donors' samples.

The rearrangement uses TRBV30 and TRBJ2-5; 10 bases are shared with TRBD2. The germline gives CDR1 GTSNPN, CDR2 SVGIG (reference sequence). The CDR3 spans 15 residues. The ends lost 3 bases at V and 5 bases at J; junction bases unmatched: 9. CDR3 residues: CAWSLAGGDAETQYF. DNA for the CDR3: TGTGCCTGGAGCTTAGCGGGAGGAGATGCGGAGACCCAGTACTTC.

A remark on this clone: The final CDR3 position lacks the conserved phenylalanine or tryptophan, pointing to a likely read error. The chain employs TRBV13 and TRBJ2-7; TRBD2 matches 11 bases. Germline V lookup: CDR1 PRHDT, CDR2 FYEKMQ (reference sequence). The CDR3 consists of 14 residues. V was clipped by 5 bases and J by 3 bases; unmatched bases: 3. The CDR3 DNA reads TGTGCCAGCAGCGCCGGGACTAGCGGCTACGAGCAGTACCTC. Amino acid sequence: CASSAGTSGYEQYL.

This clone was counted only a few times. The chain is built from TRBV2 and TRBJ2-7, with D unresolved. The CDR3 covers 15 residues. V was shortened by 6 bases and J by 3 bases, with 18 bases between the two germline ends. Germline V gene sequence: CDR1 SNHLY, CDR2 FYNNEI. Here the CDR3 reads CASRDQTPGSYEQYF. The CDR3 DNA follows: TGTGCCAGCAGGGACCAGACCCCCGGAAGCTACGAGCAGTACTTC. The full variable domain, with the rest looked up from reference TRBV2 and TRBJ2-7, is EPEVTQTPSHQVTQMGQEVILRCVPISNHLYFYWYRQILGQKVEFLVSFYNNEISEKSEIFDDQFSVERPDGSNFTLKIRSTKLEDSAMYFCASRDQTPGSYEQYFGPGTRLTVT.

This clone showed up just once. V gene TRBV5-1 combines with J gene TRBJ2-2; TRBD2 agrees at 9 bases. From germline, CDR1 is SGHRS and CDR2 YFSETQ. CDR3 size: 14 residues. The V and J ends lost 5 bases and 4 bases, in that order; junction bases with no gene match: 3. The CDR3 coding sequence is TGCGCCAGCAGTTTAGCGGGAGCCACCGGGGAGCTGTTTTTT. This translates into CASSLAGATGELFF.

The chain couples TRBV4-3 to TRBJ2-5, with D possibly matching TRBD1 (5 bases). The J call may be in error: the DNA end matches TRBJ2-7 better. Germline V gene sequence: CDR1 LGHNA, CDR2 YSLEER. CDR3 size: 15 residues. The CDR3 nucleotides are TGCGCCAGCAGCCAAGAGAACCTAGGGGTCTACGAGCAGTACTTC. As protein: CASSQENLGVYEQYF.

V is TRBV5-1 and J is TRBJ2-5; possible D gene TRBD1, 5 bases. The V gene's germline CDR1 is SGHRS and CDR2 YFSETQ. The germline V and J ends were trimmed by 0 bases and 2 bases, with 8 bases remaining between them. This CDR3 has 14 amino acids. The CDR3 DNA is TGCGCCAGCAGCTTGGTAGGGGAACAAGAGACCCAGTACTTC. This encodes CASSLVGEQETQYF. Variable domain in full (rest from reference TRBV5-1 and TRBJ2-5): KAGVTQTPRYLIKTRGQQVTLSCSPISGHRSVSWYQQTPGQGLQFLFEYFSETQRNKGNFPGRFSGRQFSNSRSEMNVSTLELGDSALYLCASSLVGEQETQYFGPGTRLLVL.

This sequence joins TRBV5-1 and TRBJ1-2; no firm D call. Per the germline V gene, CDR1 is SGHRS and CDR2 is YFSETQ. The length of the CDR3 is 13 residues. V was clipped by 0 bases and J by 8 bases, with 11 bases between them. DNA for the CDR3: TGCGCCAGCAGCTTGGGGACGACTGGGGGCTACACCTTC. It is translated as CASSLGTTGGYTF. Full variable domain (rest looked up from reference TRBV5-1 and TRBJ1-2): KAGVTQTPRYLIKTRGQQVTLSCSPISGHRSVSWYQQTPGQGLQFLFEYFSETQRNKGNFPGRFSGRQFSNSRSEMNVSTLELGDSALYLCASSLGTTGGYTFGSGTRLTVV.

This clone was detected ten times or more. The chain has TRBV15 and TRBJ2-5; TRBD2 might be the D (5 bases). V was clipped by 6 bases and J by 7 bases, with 15 bases between them. Germline loops: CDR1 LNHNV, CDR2 YYDKDF (reference sequence). CDR3 length: 13 amino acids. The CDR3 spells CATSTTPAGTQYF. As DNA, the CDR3 is TGTGCCACCAGTACGACCCCCGCGGGGACCCAGTACTTC.

A word on this clone: The sample has other DNA sequences that encode this CDR3 too. The rearrangement uses TRBV28 and TRBJ2-7; 7 bases are shared with TRBD1. CDR1 is MDHEN and CDR2 is SYDVKM in the germline V gene. V was pared by 4 bases and J by 3 bases, with 3 bases of the junction left unmatched. This CDR3 contains 13 residues. The DNA for the CDR3 is TGTGCCAGCAGTTCGGGACAGAACTACGAGCAGTACTTC. Protein product: CASSSGQNYEQYF.

The rearrangement uses TRBV2 and TRBJ2-1; 9 nucleotides line up with TRBD2. This CDR3 has 14 residues. The germline V gene encodes CDR1 SNHLY and CDR2 FYNNEI. V trimming: 9 bases; J trimming: 1 base; junction bases outside the gene matches: 4. The CDR3 bases are TGTGCCAGTAGCGGGAGTCTATCCTACAATGAGCAGTTCTTC. This translates into CASSGSLSYNEQFF.

About this clone: One end of the junction varies from germline; a read error may be responsible. Distinct nucleotide sequences in the sample also encode this CDR3. V and J are TRBV29-1 and TRBJ2-7; 7 bases are a match to TRBD2. The CDR3 is 12 amino acids. Germline V CDR1 and CDR2: SQVTM, ANQGSEA. The CDR3 region has the DNA TGCAGCGCTAGGACTAGTCAGGACGAGCAGTACTTT. Translation: CSARTSQDEQYF.

The chain uses TRBV5-8 and TRBJ1-2, with D unresolved. The CDR3 is 13 residues long. Trimming stripped 4 bases from V and 1 base from J, with 8 bases between. The V gene's germline CDR1 is SGHTS and CDR2 YDEGEE. CDR3 amino acids: CASSMRVNYGYTF. Written as DNA, the CDR3 is TGTGCCAGCAGCATGAGGGTTAACTATGGCTACACCTTC.

As to this clone: One base separates it from a far larger clone, so it is likely a read error. The chain combines TRBV4-3 with TRBJ2-6; D uncertain. The CDR3 runs to 16 residues. With 4 bases removed from V and 0 bases from J, the gap between germline ends came to 10 bases. Germline V gives CDR1 LGHNA, CDR2 YSLEER. The CDR3 region is CASSREVGSGANVLTF. Here the CDR3 DNA reads TGCGCCAGCAGCCGAGAAGTCGGCTCTGGGGCCAACGTCCTGACTTTC.

This clone was seen a single time. The chain combines TRBV18 with TRBJ2-3; D call uncertain. CDR3 size: 14 residues. Germline assignment: CDR1 KGHSH and CDR2 LQKENI. V gave up 5 bases and J gave up 6 bases, with 15 bases separating them. For the CDR3, the DNA is TGTGCCAGCTCAGCAACCATGGGATCGGATACGCAGTATTTT. Translating gives CASSATMGSDTQYF.

This clone appeared many times. The rearrangement uses TRBV5-6 and TRBJ2-7, with 10 bases lining up with TRBD2. Germline V gives CDR1 SGHDT, CDR2 YYEEEE. The length of the CDR3 is 14 residues. J was trimmed by 3 bases and V by 2 bases; bases with no gene match: 2. The DNA for the CDR3 is TGTGCCAGCAGCTTAGGGACTAGCGTCTACGAGCAGTACTTC. Translating gives CASSLGTSVYEQYF.

This sequence joins TRBV28 and TRBJ2-7, with 9 bases aligning to TRBD1. This CDR3 contains 16 residues. With V trimmed by 3 bases and J by 5 bases, 11 bases remained unmatched. Per the germline V gene, CDR1 is MDHEN and CDR2 is SYDVKM. The CDR3 coding sequence is TGTGCCAGCAGTTTGCCCTTCGGACAGGGGTCCCACGAGCAGTACTTC. It is translated as CASSLPFGQGSHEQYF.

This chain connects TRBV14 to TRBJ1-4; D call uncertain. V was shortened by 4 bases and J by 5 bases, with 14 bases between the two germline ends. The CDR3 runs to 15 residues. The germline CDR1 and CDR2 sequences are SGHDN and FVKESK. Here the CDR3 reads CASSPTGIPNEKLFF. The CDR3 bases are TGTGCCAGCAGCCCGACCGGGATCCCAAATGAAAAACTGTTTTTT. Based on the CDR3 plus reference TRBV14 and TRBJ1-4, the full variable domain is EAGVTQFPSHSVIEKGQTVTLRCDPISGHDNLYWYRRVMGKEIKFLLHFVKESKQDESGMPNNRFLAERTGGTYSTLKVQPAELEDSGVYFCASSPTGIPNEKLFFGSGTQLSVL.